These 12 T cell receptor beta chains were all obtained from the same sample, sequenced in a study of memory CD4+ T cells and cytomegalovirus serostatus. The sort gate was single viable CD3+CD4+CD8-CD45RO+ cells for memory CD4+ T cells. Some clones are missing from TCRdb's copy, which holds only in-frame ones; the method was immunoSEQ multiplex PCR. The data show 45,000 to 65,000 clones, around 83% seen once. Sequenced input: memory CD4+ T cells from blood. These receptors came from an adult in good health and CMV-seropositive.

The rearrangement joins TRBV6-1 to TRBJ2-2; D is possibly TRBD2 (6 bases). Per the germline V gene, CDR1 is MNHNS and CDR2 is SASEGT. V was trimmed by 1 base and J by 5 bases, leaving 11 bases between them. The CDR3 has 15 amino acids. The DNA for the CDR3 is TGTGCCAGCAGTGAAGTAGGAGGGGCGACCGGGGAGCTGTTTTTT. This encodes CASSEVGGATGELFF.

This clone is a singleton in its sample. The chain combines TRBV4-2 with TRBJ1-2; unclear D gene. There are 12 residues in the CDR3. Trimming left V 0 bases short and J 8 bases short, with 7 bases between. Germline loops: CDR1 LGHNA, CDR2 YNFKEQ. CDR3 protein: CASSQDIRGYTF. The CDR3 nucleotides read TGTGCCAGCAGCCAAGATATTCGGGGCTACACCTTC.

The V gene is TRBV11-2, the J gene TRBJ2-1, with TRBD1 as a possible D gene (6 bases). This CDR3 contains 15 residues. Per the germline V gene, CDR1 is SGHAT and CDR2 is FQNNGV. Deletions cut 5 bases from V and 7 bases from J, with 18 bases between. The CDR3 coding sequence is TGTGCCAGCAGCGTTGACAGGCTGGGGTCTAATGAGCAGTTCTTC. The encoded protein is CASSVDRLGSNEQFF.

The CDR3 here is CASSLGSATNEKLFF. The DNA of the CDR3 is TGCGCCAGCAGCTTGGGTAGCGCAACTAATGAAAAACTGTTTTTT. The V and J genes are TRBV5-1 and TRBJ1-4; D call uncertain. The CDR3 has 15 amino acids. The germline V gene encodes CDR1 SGHRS and CDR2 YFSETQ. With 0 bases removed from V and 0 bases from J, the gap between germline ends came to 6 bases.

The chain uses TRBV14 and TRBJ1-2; TRBD1 matches at 7 bases. CDR1 SGHDN and CDR2 FVKESK come from the germline V gene. The J segment lost 8 bases and the V segment lost 0 bases, leaving 6 bases of the junction unmatched. The CDR3 runs to 14 residues. CDR3 nucleotide sequence: TGTGCCAGCAGCCAAGATAAACGGACAGGCGGCTACACCTTC. Its translation is CASSQDKRTGGYTF.

The gene calls are TRBV9 and TRBJ2-1; D is unclear. This CDR3 is built from 14 residues. Germline CDR1 and CDR2: SGDLS and YYNGEE. V lost 4 bases to trimming and J lost 9 bases, with 17 bases between them. For the CDR3, the DNA is TGTGCCAGCAGCCCCCTCGACGTTAGAGGTGAGCAGTTCTTC. It translates to CASSPLDVRGEQFF.

The chain is built from TRBV29-1 and TRBJ2-1; possible D gene TRBD2, 6 bases. V was pared by 7 bases and J by 2 bases, with 21 bases between. The length of the CDR3 is 16 residues. CDR1 and CDR2 (germline): SQVTM, ANQGSEA. The CDR3 here is CSGPIISGQPYNEQFF. DNA for the CDR3: TGCAGCGGCCCCATCATAAGCGGGCAGCCCTACAATGAGCAGTTCTTC.

J is TRBJ1-5 and V is TRBV6-1; D is uncertain. The V gene's germline CDR1 is MNHNS and CDR2 SASEGT. The V end was cut by 9 bases, the J end by 1 base, with 10 bases between. The CDR3 is made up of 13 amino acids. In DNA, the CDR3 is TGTGCCAGTTGGACGAGGAGCAATCAGCCCCAGCATTTT. This codes for CASWTRSNQPQHF.

The chain links TRBV4-2 to TRBJ1-5, with D perhaps matching TRBD1 (5 bases). The V and J ends lost 5 bases and 3 bases respectively, with 11 bases between them. This CDR3 has 14 residues. The V gene's germline CDR1 is LGHNA and CDR2 YNFKEQ. The CDR3, as DNA: TGTGCCAGCAGCGAGAGCGGGGCCAATCAGCCCCAGCATTTT. Translation gives CASSESGANQPQHF.

The rearrangement uses TRBV18 and TRBJ1-1, with a tentative D call TRBD1 (6 bases). The CDR3 sequence is 14 residues long. Trimming shortened V by 3 bases and J by 10 bases, and 18 bases separated the two germline ends. Germline lookup yields CDR1 KGHSH and CDR2 LQKENI. CDR3 protein: CASSPAGVMEGAFF. For the CDR3, the DNA is TGTGCCAGCTCACCGGCAGGGGTGATGGAAGGAGCTTTCTTT.

This chain connects TRBV5-5 to TRBJ1-4; 8 bases align to TRBD1. CDR1 is SGHKS, CDR2 YYEKEE, per germline (reference sequence). The CDR3 has 16 amino acids. Losses at the gene ends were 4 bases for V and 1 base for J; bases not matched to a gene: 6. The CDR3 loop reads CASSEYTGGTNEKLFF. CDR3 bases: TGTGCCAGCAGCGAATATACAGGGGGAACTAATGAAAAACTGTTTTTT.

The chain couples TRBV7-8 to TRBJ1-1; maybe TRBD1 (5 bases). The CDR3 runs 12 residues. V was pared by 4 bases and J by 6 bases, with 9 bases between. CDR1 SGHVS and CDR2 FQNEAQ come from the germline V gene. DNA for the CDR3: TGTGCCAGCAGCTCGGGACCGGCTGAAGCTTTCTTT. It yields the protein CASSSGPAEAFF. Complete variable domain (other parts from reference TRBV7-8 and TRBJ1-1): GAGVSQSPRYKVAKRGQDVALRCDPISGHVSLFWYQQALGQGPEFLTYFQNEAQLDKSGLPSDRFFAERPEGSVSTLKIQRTQQEDSAVYLCASSSGPAEAFFGQGTRLTVV.